Listed here are 20 T cell receptor beta chains from one sample, sequenced in a study of shared clonotypes between healthy human individuals. TCRdb keeps only in-frame clones here, not all; method: immunoSEQ multiplex PCR. The sample lists 2 million to 2.5 million clones; about 90% were seen once. Sequencing was performed on naive CD4+ T cells from PBMCs. Subset indicated: CD45RA+ positively selected. Receptor source: a man between 18 and 35 years old in good health. Some clones in this sample may be carry-over from other donors' samples.

This sequence joins TRBV29-1 and TRBJ2-7; TRBD2 agrees at 13 bases. The CDR3 runs to 15 residues. Germline lookup yields CDR1 SQVTM and CDR2 ANQGSEA. With 6 bases clipped from V and 0 bases from J, the junction kept 5 bases outside the gene matches. The CDR3 sequence: CSVTWTSGSSYEQYF. In DNA form, the CDR3 reads TGCAGCGTGACCTGGACTAGCGGGAGCTCCTACGAGCAGTACTTC.

The J gene is TRBJ1-2, the V gene TRBV19; unclear D gene. The CDR3 is 13 residues long. Germline CDR1 and CDR2: LNHDA and SQIVND (reference sequence). V was shortened by 3 bases and J by 3 bases, with 8 bases between the two germline ends. The CDR3 DNA is TGTGCCAGTAGTATGCGGAGTGACTATGGCTACACCTTC. Protein: CASSMRSDYGYTF.

The chain joins TRBV7-2 to TRBJ2-7, with unresolved D. The CDR3 loop spans 14 amino acids. Germline V gives CDR1 SGHTA, CDR2 FQGNSA. V gave up 1 base and J gave up 3 bases, with 10 bases separating them. This CDR3 is CASSLENGNYEQYF. CDR3 in DNA: TGTGCCAGCAGCTTAGAGAACGGCAACTACGAGCAGTACTTC.

This clone was seen a single time. V is TRBV11-2 and J is TRBJ1-2; D is uncertain. CDR1 and CDR2 from the germline V gene are SGHAT and FQNNGV. Between the trimmed V and J ends, which lost 3 bases and 5 bases, there was a span of 7 bases. This CDR3 comprises 12 residues. CDR3 DNA: TGTGCCAGCAGCTTCGATCGGTATGGCTACACCTTC. It encodes CASSFDRYGYTF.

The chain carries TRBV7-8 and TRBJ1-1, with D perhaps matching TRBD1 (5 bases). The CDR3 length is 15 residues. The V gene's germline CDR1 is SGHVS and CDR2 FQNEAQ. V lost 5 bases and J 5 bases, leaving 18 bases between the germline ends. The CDR3 sequence: CASSQGGGRGTEAFF. The CDR3 nucleotides are TGTGCCAGCAGCCAAGGCGGGGGAAGAGGAACTGAAGCTTTCTTT.

The chain couples TRBV6-6 to TRBJ2-5; D call uncertain. The CDR3 runs 12 residues. V lost 2 bases and J 5 bases, leaving 6 bases between the germline ends. Per germline, CDR1 MNHNY and CDR2 SVGAGI (reference sequence). The CDR3, as DNA: TGTGCCAGCAGTTACAGGTGGGAGACCCAGTACTTC. Translation: CASSYRWETQYF.

The chain recombines TRBV19 with TRBJ1-2; D is perhaps TRBD1 (6 bases). The V gene's germline CDR1 is LNHDA and CDR2 SQIVND (reference sequence). With 5 bases removed from V and 3 bases from J, the gap between germline ends came to 19 bases. The CDR3 spans 16 residues. The CDR3 here is CASSPQSPGAHYGYTF. The CDR3 nucleotides read TGTGCCAGTAGTCCTCAGAGCCCAGGGGCTCACTATGGCTACACCTTC.

The J gene is TRBJ2-3, the V gene TRBV7-2; TRBD2 agrees at 9 bases. The V segment lost 4 bases and the J segment 4 bases; nucleotides outside the gene matches: 6. Germline CDR1 reads SGHTA; CDR2 reads FQGNSA. The CDR3 covers 15 residues. Here the CDR3 DNA reads TGTGCCAGCAGCTCGGCCGGCGGGAGGGCAGATACGCAGTATTTT. Translating gives CASSSAGGRADTQYF.

This clone was found once. V and J are TRBV28 and TRBJ2-5; D remains unclear. The CDR3 totals 14 residues. V lost 4 bases and J 2 bases, leaving 11 bases between the germline ends. CDR1 MDHEN and CDR2 SYDVKM come from the germline V gene. The CDR3 reads CASSSRVLQETQYF. As DNA, the CDR3 is TGTGCCAGCAGTTCGAGAGTGTTACAAGAGACCCAGTACTTC.

CDR3 amino acids: CAISSTGAANTGELFF. In DNA form, the CDR3 reads TGTGCCATCAGCTCGACAGGGGCTGCGAACACCGGGGAGCTGTTTTTT. The J gene is TRBJ2-2, the V gene TRBV10-3; TRBD1 matches 8 bases. Germline CDR1 and CDR2: ENHRY and SYGVKD. The V and J ends lost 6 bases and 0 bases, in that order; junction bases with no gene match: 6. The CDR3 has 16 residues.

The chain recombines TRBV7-3 with TRBJ2-1; no definite D call. Trimming took off 4 bases at V and 10 bases at J, with 11 bases between the two ends. Germline CDR1 reads SGHTA; CDR2 reads FQGTGA. The CDR3 is made up of 12 amino acids. The CDR3 loop is CASSSSTNEQFF. CDR3 in DNA: TGTGCCAGCAGCTCTTCGACGAACGAGCAGTTCTTC.

This clone appeared a few times. CDR3 loop: CASSHKDRERAFF. CDR3 in DNA: TGTGCCAGTAGTCACAAAGACAGGGAAAGAGCTTTCTTT. The chain uses TRBV19 and TRBJ1-1, with 7 nucleotides matching TRBD1. Germline V gene lookup returns CDR1 LNHDA and CDR2 SQIVND (reference sequence). The CDR3 sequence is 13 residues long. J lost 10 bases, V lost 5 bases, and 10 bases had no gene match.

Concerning this clone: The same CDR3 is also encoded by other DNA sequences in this sample. The chain couples TRBV20-1 to TRBJ1-3, with D hard to call. This CDR3 comprises 11 residues. With 5 bases removed from V and 0 bases from J, the gap between germline ends came to 2 bases. Germline V lookup: CDR1 DFQATT, CDR2 SNEGSKA (reference sequence). The CDR3 spells CSAPSGNTIYF. DNA of the CDR3: TGCAGTGCTCCCTCTGGAAACACCATATATTTT.

The chain uses TRBV7-9 and TRBJ1-5, with a weak D call TRBD1 (5 bases). Germline CDR1 is SEHNR and CDR2 is FQNEAQ (reference sequence). The V and J ends lost 5 bases and 7 bases respectively, with 9 bases between them. The CDR3 has 12 residues. As DNA, the CDR3 is TGTGCCAGCAGCACAGGAGAACAGCCCCAGCATTTT. Residues: CASSTGEQPQHF.

This clone was seen a few times. V is TRBV30 and J is TRBJ1-2, with TRBD1 matching 7 bases. Germline trimming cut 3 bases from V and 7 bases from J; bases unmatched to any gene: 2. CDR1 and CDR2 from the germline V gene are GTSNPN and SVGIG (reference sequence). This CDR3 contains 11 residues. The CDR3 DNA reads as TGTGCCTGGAGCGACAGGGTTGGCTACACCTTC. As protein: CAWSDRVGYTF.

The gene calls are TRBV6-9 and TRBJ1-1; D is unresolved. The CDR3 extends over 12 amino acids. With 2 bases removed from V and 6 bases from J, the gap between germline ends came to 7 bases. Per the germline V gene, CDR1 is MNHGY and CDR2 is SVAAGI. The CDR3, as DNA: TGTGCCAGCAGTTATGTCGGCCCTGAAGCTTTCTTT. This translates into CASSYVGPEAFF.

This clone was picked up one time. The chain joins TRBV7-2 to TRBJ2-1, with 7 bases identical to TRBD2. Unmatched junction bases numbered 8, after V lost 5 bases and J lost 1 base. Germline CDR1 SGHTA, CDR2 FQGNSA. This CDR3 is built from 16 residues. The CDR3 sequence: CASSAGRAGSYNEQFF. The CDR3 nucleotides read TGTGCCAGCAGCGCCGGGAGAGCGGGATCCTACAATGAGCAGTTCTTC.

This chain links TRBV19 with TRBJ2-4, with D tentatively TRBD1 (5 bases). The germline CDR1 and CDR2 sequences are LNHDA and SQIVND (reference sequence). The CDR3 runs 17 residues. The V and J ends lost 1 base and 3 bases respectively, with 16 bases between them. The CDR3 DNA sequence: TGTGCCAGTAGTATAGTTAGCCCGCCAGGGTACAAAAACATTCAGTACTTC. Protein: CASSIVSPPGYKNIQYF.

This clone occurred once. The chain links TRBV6-5 to TRBJ2-7, with TRBD2 identical over 8 bases. The V segment lost 2 bases and the J segment 3 bases; nucleotides outside the gene matches: 3. Germline V gives CDR1 MNHEY, CDR2 SVGAGI. The CDR3 runs to 14 residues. CDR3 in DNA: TGTGCCAGCAGTTACGGAGCGGGAGTCTACGAGCAGTACTTC. As protein: CASSYGAGVYEQYF.

This clone appeared a single time. The CDR3 DNA sequence: TGCGCCAGCAGCCAAGATTTAGGGGCAGGGGGCGGCGACGAGCAGTACTTC. Amino acids: CASSQDLGAGGGDEQYF. This rearrangement joins TRBV4-3 to TRBJ2-7; 8 bases agree with TRBD1. Germline V gene sequence: CDR1 LGHNA, CDR2 YSLEER. The V gene end was trimmed by 0 bases and the J gene end by 5 bases; junction bases not matched to a gene: 12. This CDR3 is 17 amino acids long.